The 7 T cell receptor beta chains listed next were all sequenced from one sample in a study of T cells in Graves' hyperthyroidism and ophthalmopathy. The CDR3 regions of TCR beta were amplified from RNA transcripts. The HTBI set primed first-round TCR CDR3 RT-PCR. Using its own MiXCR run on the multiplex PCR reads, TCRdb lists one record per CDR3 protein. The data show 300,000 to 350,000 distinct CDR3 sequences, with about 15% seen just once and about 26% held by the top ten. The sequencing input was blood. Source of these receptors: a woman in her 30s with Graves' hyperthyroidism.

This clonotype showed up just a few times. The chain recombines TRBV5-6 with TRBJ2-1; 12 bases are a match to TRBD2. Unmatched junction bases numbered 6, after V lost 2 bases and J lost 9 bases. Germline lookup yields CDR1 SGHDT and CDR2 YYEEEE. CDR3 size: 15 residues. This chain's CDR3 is CASSFLAGGLPEQFF. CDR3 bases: TGTGCCAGCAGCTTCCTAGCGGGAGGGCTCCCTGAGCAGTTCTTC.

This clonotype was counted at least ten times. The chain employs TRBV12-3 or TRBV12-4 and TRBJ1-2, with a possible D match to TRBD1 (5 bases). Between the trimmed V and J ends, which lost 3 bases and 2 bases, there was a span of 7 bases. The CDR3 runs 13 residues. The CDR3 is CASSLQGNYGYTF. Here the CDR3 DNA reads TGTGCCAGCAGTTTGCAGGGCAACTATGGCTACACCTTC.

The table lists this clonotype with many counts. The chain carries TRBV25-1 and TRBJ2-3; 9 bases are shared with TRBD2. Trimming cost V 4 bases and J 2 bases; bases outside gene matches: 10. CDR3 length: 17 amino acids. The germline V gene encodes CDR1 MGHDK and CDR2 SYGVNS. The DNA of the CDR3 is TGTGCCAGCAGTGCCTGGCTAGCGGGGATACACACAGATACGCAGTATTTT. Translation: CASSAWLAGIHTDTQYF.

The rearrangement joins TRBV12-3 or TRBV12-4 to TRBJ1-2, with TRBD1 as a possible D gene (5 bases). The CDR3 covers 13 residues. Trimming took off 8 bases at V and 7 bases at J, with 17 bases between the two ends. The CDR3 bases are TGTGCCAGCGGCCCCGGGACGGCGCCTGGCTACACCTTC. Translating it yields CASGPGTAPGYTF.

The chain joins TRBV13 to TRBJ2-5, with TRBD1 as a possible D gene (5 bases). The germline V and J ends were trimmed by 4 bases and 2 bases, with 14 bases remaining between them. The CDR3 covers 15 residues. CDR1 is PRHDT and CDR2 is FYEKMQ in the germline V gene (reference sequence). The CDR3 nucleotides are TGTGCCAGCAGCTCAATAACAGGTCTTCAAGAGACCCAGTACTTC. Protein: CASSSITGLQETQYF.

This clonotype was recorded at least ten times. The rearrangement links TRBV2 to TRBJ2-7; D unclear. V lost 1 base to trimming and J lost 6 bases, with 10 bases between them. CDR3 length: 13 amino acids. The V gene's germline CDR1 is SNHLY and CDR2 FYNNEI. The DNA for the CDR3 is TGTGCCAGCAGTGAAGTCCCAGCCACCGAGCAGTACTTC. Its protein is CASSEVPATEQYF.

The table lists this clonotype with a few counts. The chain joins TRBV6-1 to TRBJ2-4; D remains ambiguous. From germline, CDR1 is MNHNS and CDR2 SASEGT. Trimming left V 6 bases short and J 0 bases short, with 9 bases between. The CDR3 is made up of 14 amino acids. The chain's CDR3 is CASSLRLAKNIQYF. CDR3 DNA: TGTGCCAGCAGCCTGCGACTAGCCAAAAACATTCAGTACTTC.